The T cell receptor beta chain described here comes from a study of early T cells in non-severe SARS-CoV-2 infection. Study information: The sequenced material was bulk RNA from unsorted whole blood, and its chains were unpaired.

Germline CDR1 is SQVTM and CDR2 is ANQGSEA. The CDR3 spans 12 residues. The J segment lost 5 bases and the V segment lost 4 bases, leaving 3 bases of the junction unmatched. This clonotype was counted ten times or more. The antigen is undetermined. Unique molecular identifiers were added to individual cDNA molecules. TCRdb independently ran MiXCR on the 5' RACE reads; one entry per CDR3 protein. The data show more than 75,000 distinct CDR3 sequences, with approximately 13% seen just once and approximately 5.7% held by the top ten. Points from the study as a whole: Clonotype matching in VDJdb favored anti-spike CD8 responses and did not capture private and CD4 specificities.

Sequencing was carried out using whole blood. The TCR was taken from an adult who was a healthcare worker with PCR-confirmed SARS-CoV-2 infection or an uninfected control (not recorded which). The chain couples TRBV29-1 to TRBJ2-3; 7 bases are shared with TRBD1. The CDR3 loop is CSVAGQIDTQYF. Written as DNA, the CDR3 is TGCAGCGTTGCGGGACAGATAGATACGCAGTATTTT.